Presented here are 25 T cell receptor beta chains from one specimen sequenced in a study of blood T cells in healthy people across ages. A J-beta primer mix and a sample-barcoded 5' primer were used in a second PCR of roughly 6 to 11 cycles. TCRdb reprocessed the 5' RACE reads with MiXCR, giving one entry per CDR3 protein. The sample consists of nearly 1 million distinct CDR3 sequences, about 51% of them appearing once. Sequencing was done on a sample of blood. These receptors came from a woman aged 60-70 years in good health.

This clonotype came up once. CDR3 DNA sequence: TGTGCCAGCACTAGGCTAAGCGGGCACCAAGAGACCCAGTACTTC. Protein: CASTRLSGHQETQYF. The V and J genes are TRBV6-1 and TRBJ2-5; maybe TRBD2 (6 bases). Germline V CDR1 and CDR2: MNHNS, SASEGT. The CDR3 consists of 15 residues. Trimming cost V 7 bases and J 0 bases, with 15 bases left between them.

The CDR3 here is CATSGLGANGYTF. DNA of the CDR3: TGTGCCACCAGTGGCCTAGGGGCGAATGGCTACACCTTC. The J gene is TRBJ1-2, the V gene TRBV24-1; a weak D match, TRBD1 (5 bases). The CDR3 runs to 13 residues. Deletions cut 5 bases from V and 6 bases from J, with 12 bases between. Germline CDR1 KGHDR, CDR2 SFDVKD.

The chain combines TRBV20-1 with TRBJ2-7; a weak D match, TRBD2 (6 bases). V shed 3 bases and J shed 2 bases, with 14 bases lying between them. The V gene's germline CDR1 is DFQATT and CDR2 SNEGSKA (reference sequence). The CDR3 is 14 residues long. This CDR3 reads CSASTGGTPYEQYF. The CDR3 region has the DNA TGCAGTGCTAGTACCGGAGGGACGCCCTACGAGCAGTACTTC.

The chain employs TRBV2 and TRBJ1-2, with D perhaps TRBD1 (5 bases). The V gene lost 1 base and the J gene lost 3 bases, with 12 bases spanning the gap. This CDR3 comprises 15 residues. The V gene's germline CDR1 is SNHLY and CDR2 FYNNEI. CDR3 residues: CASSEDSGVDYGYTF. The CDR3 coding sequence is TGTGCCAGCAGTGAAGATTCGGGGGTGGACTATGGCTACACCTTC.

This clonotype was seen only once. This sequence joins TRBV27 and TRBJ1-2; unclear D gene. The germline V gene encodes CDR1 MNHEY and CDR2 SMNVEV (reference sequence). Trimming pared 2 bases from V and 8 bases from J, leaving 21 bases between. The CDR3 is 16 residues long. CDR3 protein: CASSLLNLVGLGGYTF. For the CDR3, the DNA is TGTGCCAGCAGTTTACTTAATTTGGTGGGGTTGGGGGGCTACACCTTC.

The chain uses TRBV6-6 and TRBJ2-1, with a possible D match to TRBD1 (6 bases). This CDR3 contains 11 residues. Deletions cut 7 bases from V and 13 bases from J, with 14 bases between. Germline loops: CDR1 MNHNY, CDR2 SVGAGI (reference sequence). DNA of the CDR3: TGTGCCAGCAAGGACGGACAGACCCAGTTCTTC. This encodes CASKDGQTQFF.

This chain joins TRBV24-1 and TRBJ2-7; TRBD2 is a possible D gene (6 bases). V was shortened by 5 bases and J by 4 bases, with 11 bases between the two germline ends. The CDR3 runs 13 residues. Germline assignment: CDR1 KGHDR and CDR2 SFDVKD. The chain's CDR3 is CATSAGGSYEQYF. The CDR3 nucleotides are TGTGCCACCAGTGCCGGGGGTTCTTACGAGCAGTACTTC.

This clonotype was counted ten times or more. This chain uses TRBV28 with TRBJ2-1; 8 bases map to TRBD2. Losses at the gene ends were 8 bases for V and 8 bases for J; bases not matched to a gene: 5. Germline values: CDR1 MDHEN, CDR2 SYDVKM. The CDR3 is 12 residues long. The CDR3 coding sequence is TGTGCCAGCGAGCGGGAGAGGTATGAGCAGTTCTTC. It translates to CASERERYEQFF.

The CDR3 spells CASSNAIGSYQPQHF. Written as DNA, the CDR3 is TGTGCCAGCAGTAACGCCATCGGGTCATATCAGCCCCAGCATTTT. V and J are TRBV28 and TRBJ1-5, with D hard to call. CDR3 size: 15 residues. Germline V CDR1 and CDR2: MDHEN, SYDVKM. The ends were cut back, 5 bases at V and 5 bases at J, with 16 bases in the middle.

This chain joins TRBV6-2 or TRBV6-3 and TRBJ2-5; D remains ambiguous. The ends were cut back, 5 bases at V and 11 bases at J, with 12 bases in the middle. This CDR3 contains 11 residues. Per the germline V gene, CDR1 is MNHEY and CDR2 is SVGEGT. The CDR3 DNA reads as TGTGCCAGCAGTACCCAACTTGAGCAGTACTTC. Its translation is CASSTQLEQYF.

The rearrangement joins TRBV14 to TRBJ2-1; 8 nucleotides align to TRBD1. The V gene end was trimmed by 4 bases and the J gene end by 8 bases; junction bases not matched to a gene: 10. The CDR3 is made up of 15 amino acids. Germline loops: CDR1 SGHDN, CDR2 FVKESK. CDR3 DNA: TGTGCCAGCAGCCCGGCAGGGGGCCGAAGCCATGAGCAGTTCTTC. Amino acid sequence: CASSPAGGRSHEQFF.

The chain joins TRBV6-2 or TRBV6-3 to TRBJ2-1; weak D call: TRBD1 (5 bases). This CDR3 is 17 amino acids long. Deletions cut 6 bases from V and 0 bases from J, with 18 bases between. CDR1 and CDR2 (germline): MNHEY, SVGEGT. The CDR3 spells CASSDVLGQGSYNEQFF. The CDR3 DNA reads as TGTGCCAGCAGCGATGTCTTGGGGCAGGGCTCCTACAATGAGCAGTTCTTC.

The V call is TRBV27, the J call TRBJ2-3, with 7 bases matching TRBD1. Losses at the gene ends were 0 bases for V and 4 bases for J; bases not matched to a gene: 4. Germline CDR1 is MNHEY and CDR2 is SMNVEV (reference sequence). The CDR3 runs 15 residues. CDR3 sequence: CASSLSGQGADTQYF. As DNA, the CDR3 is TGTGCCAGCAGTTTATCGGGGCAGGGGGCAGATACGCAGTATTTT.

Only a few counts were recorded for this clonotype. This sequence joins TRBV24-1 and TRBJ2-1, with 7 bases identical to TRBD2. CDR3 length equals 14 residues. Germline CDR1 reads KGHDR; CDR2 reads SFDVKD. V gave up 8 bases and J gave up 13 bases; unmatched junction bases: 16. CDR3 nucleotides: TGTGCCACCAACCCCGGCGGGAGTCTGAAGACCCAGTTCTTC. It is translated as CATNPGGSLKTQFF.

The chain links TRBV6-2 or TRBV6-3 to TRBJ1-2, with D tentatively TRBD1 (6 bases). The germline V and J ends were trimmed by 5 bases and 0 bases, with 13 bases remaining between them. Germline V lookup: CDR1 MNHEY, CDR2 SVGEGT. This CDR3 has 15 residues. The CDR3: CASSNDRTANYGYTF. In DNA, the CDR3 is TGTGCCAGCAGTAACGACAGGACAGCTAACTATGGCTACACCTTC.

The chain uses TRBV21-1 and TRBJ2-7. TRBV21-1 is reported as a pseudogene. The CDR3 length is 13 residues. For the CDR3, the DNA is TGTGCCAGCAGCAGCTCATCTCGTTACGAGCAGTACTTC. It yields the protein CASSSSSRYEQYF.

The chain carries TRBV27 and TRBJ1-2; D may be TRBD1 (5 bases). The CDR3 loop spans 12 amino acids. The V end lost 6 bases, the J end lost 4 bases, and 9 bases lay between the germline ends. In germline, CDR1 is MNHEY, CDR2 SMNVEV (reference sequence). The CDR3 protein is CASRPGGYGYTF. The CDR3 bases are TGTGCCAGCAGGCCGGGGGGCTATGGCTACACCTTC.

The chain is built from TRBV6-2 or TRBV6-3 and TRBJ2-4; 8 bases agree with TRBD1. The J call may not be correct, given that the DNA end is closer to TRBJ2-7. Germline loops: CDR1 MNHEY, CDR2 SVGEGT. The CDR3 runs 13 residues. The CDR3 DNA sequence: TGTGCCAGCAGCAGATCAACAGGGGGCGAGCAGTACTTC. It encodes CASSRSTGGEQYF.

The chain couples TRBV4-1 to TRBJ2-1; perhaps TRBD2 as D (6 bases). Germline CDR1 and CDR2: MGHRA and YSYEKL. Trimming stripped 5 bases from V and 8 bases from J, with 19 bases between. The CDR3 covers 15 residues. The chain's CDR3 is CASSSSPSEVDEQFF. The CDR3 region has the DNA TGCGCCAGCAGCTCATCCCCTAGCGAAGTTGATGAGCAGTTCTTC.

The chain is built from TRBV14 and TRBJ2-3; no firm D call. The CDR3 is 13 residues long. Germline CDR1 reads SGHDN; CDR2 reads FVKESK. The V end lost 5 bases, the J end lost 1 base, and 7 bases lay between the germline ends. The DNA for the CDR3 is TGTGCCAGCAGCGACACACGCACAGATACGCAGTATTTT. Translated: CASSDTRTDTQYF.

DNA of the CDR3: TGCGCCAGCAGCCAAGGTGCCAGCGAGTTTAATGAAAAACTGTTTTTT. Amino acid sequence: CASSQGASEFNEKLFF. The chain links TRBV4-1 to TRBJ1-4; D remains unclear. V lost 1 base, J lost 4 bases, and 13 bases lay in between. Germline V lookup: CDR1 MGHRA, CDR2 YSYEKL. The CDR3 contains 16 residues.

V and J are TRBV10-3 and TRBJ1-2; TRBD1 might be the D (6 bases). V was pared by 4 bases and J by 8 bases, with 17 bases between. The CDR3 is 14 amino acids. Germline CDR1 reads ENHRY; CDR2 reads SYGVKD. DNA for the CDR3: TGTGCCATCAGTGTTCGGGGGCTAGAGGGGGGCTACACCTTC. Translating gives CAISVRGLEGGYTF.

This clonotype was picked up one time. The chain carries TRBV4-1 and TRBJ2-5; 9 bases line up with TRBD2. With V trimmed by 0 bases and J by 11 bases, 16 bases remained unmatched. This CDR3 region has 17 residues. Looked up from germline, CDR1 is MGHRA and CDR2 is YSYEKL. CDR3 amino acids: CASSQEPFSGRYNKQYF. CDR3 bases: TGCGCCAGCAGCCAAGAGCCTTTTAGCGGGAGATACAATAAGCAGTACTTC.

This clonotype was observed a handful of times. The CDR3 region is CASTRRGVSNYGYTF. The CDR3, as DNA: TGTGCCAGCACCCGAAGGGGTGTCAGTAACTATGGCTACACCTTC. This rearrangement joins TRBV12-3 or TRBV12-4 to TRBJ1-2; TRBD1 might be the D (5 bases). The CDR3 spans 15 residues. The V end was cut by 7 bases, the J end by 1 base, with 16 bases between.

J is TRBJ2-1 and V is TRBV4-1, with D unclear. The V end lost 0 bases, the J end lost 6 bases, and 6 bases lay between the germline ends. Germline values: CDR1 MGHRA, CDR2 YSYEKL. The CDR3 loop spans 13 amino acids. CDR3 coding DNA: TGCGCCAGCAGCCAAGAAAGTGTCAATGAGCAGTTCTTC. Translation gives CASSQESVNEQFF.